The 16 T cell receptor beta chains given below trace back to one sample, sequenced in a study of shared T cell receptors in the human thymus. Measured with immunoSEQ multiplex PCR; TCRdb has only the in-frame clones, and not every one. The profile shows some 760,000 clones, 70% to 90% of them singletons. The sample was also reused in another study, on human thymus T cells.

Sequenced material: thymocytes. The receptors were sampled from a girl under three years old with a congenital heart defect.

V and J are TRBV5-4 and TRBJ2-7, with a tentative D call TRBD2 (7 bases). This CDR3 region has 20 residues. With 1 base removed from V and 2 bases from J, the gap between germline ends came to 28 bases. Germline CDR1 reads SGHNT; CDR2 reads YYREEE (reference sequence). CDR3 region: CASSLRGGGLNQGTTYEQYF. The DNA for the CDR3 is TGTGCCAGCAGCTTGCGTGGGGGGGGGTTGAACCAGGGGACAACCTACGAGCAGTACTTC.

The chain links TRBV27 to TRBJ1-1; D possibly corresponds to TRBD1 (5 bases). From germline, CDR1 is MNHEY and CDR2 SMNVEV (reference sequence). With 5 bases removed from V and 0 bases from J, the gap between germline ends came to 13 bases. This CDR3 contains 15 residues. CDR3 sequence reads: CASSTTTEMNTEAFF. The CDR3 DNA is TGTGCCAGCAGTACAACGACAGAAATGAACACTGAAGCTTTCTTT.

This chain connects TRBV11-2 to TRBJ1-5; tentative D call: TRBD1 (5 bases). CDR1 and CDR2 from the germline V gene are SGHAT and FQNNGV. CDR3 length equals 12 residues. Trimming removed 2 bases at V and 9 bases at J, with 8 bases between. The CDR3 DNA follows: TGTGCCAGCAGCTTATATAGGGGGCCCCAGCATTTT. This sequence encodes CASSLYRGPQHF.

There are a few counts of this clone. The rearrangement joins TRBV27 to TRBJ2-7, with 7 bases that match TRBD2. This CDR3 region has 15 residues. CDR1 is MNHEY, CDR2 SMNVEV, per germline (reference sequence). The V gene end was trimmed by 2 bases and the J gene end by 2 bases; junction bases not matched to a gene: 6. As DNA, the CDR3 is TGTGCCAGCAGTTTAAAGCGGGGAGTACCCTACGAGCAGTACTTC. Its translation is CASSLKRGVPYEQYF.

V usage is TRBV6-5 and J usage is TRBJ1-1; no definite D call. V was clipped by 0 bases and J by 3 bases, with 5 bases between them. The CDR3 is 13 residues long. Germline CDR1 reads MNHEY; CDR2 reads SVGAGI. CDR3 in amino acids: CASSYSSYTEAFF. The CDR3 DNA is TGTGCCAGCAGTTACTCGTCATACACTGAAGCTTTCTTT.

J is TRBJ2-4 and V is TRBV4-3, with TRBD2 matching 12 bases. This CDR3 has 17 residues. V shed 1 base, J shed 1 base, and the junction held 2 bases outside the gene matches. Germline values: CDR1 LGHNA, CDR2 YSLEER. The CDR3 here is CASSQAGTSGAKNIQYF. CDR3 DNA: TGCGCCAGCAGCCAAGCCGGGACTAGCGGGGCCAAAAACATTCAGTACTTC.

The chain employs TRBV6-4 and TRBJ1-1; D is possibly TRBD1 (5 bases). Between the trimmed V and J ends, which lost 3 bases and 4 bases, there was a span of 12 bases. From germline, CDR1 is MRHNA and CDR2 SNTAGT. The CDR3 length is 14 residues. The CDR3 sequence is CASSDRVGGTEAFF. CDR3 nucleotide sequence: TGTGCCAGCAGTGATCGGGTGGGGGGCACTGAAGCTTTCTTT.

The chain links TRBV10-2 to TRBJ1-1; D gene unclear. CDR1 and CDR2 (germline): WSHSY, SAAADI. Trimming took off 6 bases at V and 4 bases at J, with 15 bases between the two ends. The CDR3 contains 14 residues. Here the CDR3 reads CASSGEAVSTEAFF. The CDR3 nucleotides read TGCGCCAGCAGCGGAGAGGCGGTAAGCACTGAAGCTTTCTTT.

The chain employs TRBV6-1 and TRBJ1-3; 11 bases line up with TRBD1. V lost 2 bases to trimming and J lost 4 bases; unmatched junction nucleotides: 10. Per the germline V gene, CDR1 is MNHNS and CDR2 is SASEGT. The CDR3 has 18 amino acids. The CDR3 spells CASSEPGQGVERGNTIYF. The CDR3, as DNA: TGTGCCAGCAGTGAACCGGGACAGGGGGTTGAGAGGGGAAACACCATATATTTT.

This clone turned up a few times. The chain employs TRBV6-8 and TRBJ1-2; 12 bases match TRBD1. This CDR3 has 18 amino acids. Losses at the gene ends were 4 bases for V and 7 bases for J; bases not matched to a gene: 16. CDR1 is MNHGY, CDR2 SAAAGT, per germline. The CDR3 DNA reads TGTGCCAGCAGTTTGGCCGGGACAGGGGGCTCCCGGGGGGGTGGCTACACCTTC. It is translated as CASSLAGTGGSRGGGYTF.

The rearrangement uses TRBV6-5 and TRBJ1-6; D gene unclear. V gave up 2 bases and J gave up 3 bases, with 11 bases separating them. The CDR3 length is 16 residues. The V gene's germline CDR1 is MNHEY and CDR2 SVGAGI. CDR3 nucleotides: TGTGCCAGCAGTTACGAGGGTTCCCTCTATAATTCACCCCTCCACTTT. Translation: CASSYEGSLYNSPLHF.

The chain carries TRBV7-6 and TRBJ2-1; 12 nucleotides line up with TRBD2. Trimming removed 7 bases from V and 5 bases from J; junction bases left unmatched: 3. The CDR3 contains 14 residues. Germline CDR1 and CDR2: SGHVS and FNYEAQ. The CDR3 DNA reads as TGTGCCAGCAAGACTAGCGGGGGAAACAATGAGCAGTTCTTC. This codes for CASKTSGGNNEQFF.

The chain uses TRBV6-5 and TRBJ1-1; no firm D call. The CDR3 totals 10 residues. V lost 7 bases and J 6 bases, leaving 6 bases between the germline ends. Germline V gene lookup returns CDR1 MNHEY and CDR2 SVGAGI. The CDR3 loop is CASKAPEAFF. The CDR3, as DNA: TGTGCCAGCAAAGCGCCTGAAGCTTTCTTT.

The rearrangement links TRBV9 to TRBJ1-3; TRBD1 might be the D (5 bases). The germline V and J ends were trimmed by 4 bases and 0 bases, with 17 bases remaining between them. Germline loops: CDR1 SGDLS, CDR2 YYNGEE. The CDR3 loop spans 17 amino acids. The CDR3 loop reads CASSPRGGANSGNTIYF. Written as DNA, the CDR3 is TGTGCCAGCAGCCCCCGTGGAGGGGCGAACTCTGGAAACACCATATATTTT. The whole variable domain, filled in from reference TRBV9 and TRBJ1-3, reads DSGVTQTPKHLITATGQRVTLRCSPRSGDLSVYWYQQSLDQGLQFLIQYYNGEERAKGNILERFSAQQFPDLHSELNLSSLELGDSALYFCASSPRGGANSGNTIYFGEGSWLTVV.

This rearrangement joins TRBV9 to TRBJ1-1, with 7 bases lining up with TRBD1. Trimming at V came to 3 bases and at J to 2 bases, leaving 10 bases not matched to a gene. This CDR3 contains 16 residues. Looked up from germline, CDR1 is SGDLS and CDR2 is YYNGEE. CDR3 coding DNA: TGTGCCAGCAGCGGTTACAGGGGTCAGTTCAACACTGAAGCTTTCTTT. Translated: CASSGYRGQFNTEAFF. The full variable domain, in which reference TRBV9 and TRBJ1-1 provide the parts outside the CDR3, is DSGVTQTPKHLITATGQRVTLRCSPRSGDLSVYWYQQSLDQGLQFLIQYYNGEERAKGNILERFSAQQFPDLHSELNLSSLELGDSALYFCASSGYRGQFNTEAFFGQGTRLTVV.

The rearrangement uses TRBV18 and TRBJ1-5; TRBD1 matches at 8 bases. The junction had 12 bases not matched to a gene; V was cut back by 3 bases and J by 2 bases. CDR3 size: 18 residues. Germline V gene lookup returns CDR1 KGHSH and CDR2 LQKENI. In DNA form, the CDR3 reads TGTGCCAGCTCACCCACTAGGGCAGGGGGCGAAGGCAATCAGCCCCAGCATTTT. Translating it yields CASSPTRAGGEGNQPQHF. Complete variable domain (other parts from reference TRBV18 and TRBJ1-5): NAGVMQNPRHLVRRRGQEARLRCSPMKGHSHVYWYRQLPEEGLKFMVYLQKENIIDESGMPKERFSAEFPKEGPSILRIQQVVRGDSAAYFCASSPTRAGGEGNQPQHFGDGTRLSIL.